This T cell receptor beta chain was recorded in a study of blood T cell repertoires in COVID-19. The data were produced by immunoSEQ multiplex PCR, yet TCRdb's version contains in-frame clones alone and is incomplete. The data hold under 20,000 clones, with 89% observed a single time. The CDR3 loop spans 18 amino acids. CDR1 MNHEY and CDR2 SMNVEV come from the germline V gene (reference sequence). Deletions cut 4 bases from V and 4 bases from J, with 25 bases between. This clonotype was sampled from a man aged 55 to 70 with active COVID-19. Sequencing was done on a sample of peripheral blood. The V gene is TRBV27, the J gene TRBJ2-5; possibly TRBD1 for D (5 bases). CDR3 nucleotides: TGTGCCAGCAGTTCCCAGATATGGCAGGGCGCTTTAGGAGAGACCCAGTACTTC. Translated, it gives CASSSQIWQGALGETQYF.